Following are 32 T cell receptor beta chains from one sample sequenced in a study of shared clonotypes between healthy human individuals. Data came from immunoSEQ multiplex PCR; TCRdb stores just in-frame clones and leaves some out. This sample yields roughly 490,000 clones, of which less than 80% are seen a single time; 10% to 15% belongs to the top ten. The sample consisted of PBMCs. The receptors were sampled from a woman aged 40 to 50 in good health. Some clones in this sample may be carry-over from other donors' samples.

In the case of this clone: It is likely a read error: a sequence one base away is far more abundant. The V and J genes are TRBV20-1 and TRBJ1-2; D unresolved. The CDR3 contains 11 residues. Trimming stripped 5 bases from V and 9 bases from J, with 13 bases between. CDR1 and CDR2 from the germline V gene are DFQATT and SNEGSKA (reference sequence). The DNA for the CDR3 is TGCAGTGCTGAAAGGGAGCGACGCTACACCTTC. This encodes CSAERERRYTF.

The rearrangement joins TRBV19 to TRBJ2-1, with 12 bases identical to TRBD2. The CDR3 covers 16 residues. The germline V gene has CDR1 LNHDA and CDR2 SQIVND (reference sequence). The trim removed 4 bases at V and 7 bases at J, leaving 8 bases unmatched. The CDR3 sequence is CASSRGLAGGRNEQFF. In nucleotides, the CDR3 is TGTGCCAGTAGTAGGGGACTAGCGGGCGGAAGGAATGAGCAGTTCTTC.

CDR3: CASSYGTGGSGTEAFF. CDR3 in DNA: TGTGCCAGCAGTTACGGGACAGGGGGCTCGGGCACTGAAGCTTTCTTT. The chain combines TRBV6-5 with TRBJ1-1; 12 bases fit TRBD1. CDR1 is MNHEY and CDR2 is SVGAGI in the germline V gene. This CDR3 has 16 amino acids. Trimming at V came to 2 bases and at J to 4 bases, leaving 5 bases not matched to a gene.

V usage is TRBV18 and J usage is TRBJ1-5; D is possibly TRBD1 (6 bases). Trimming shortened V by 4 bases and J by 2 bases, and 18 bases separated the two germline ends. Germline V lookup: CDR1 KGHSH, CDR2 LQKENI. CDR3 length equals 17 residues. The CDR3 protein is CASSLQPGALGNQPQHF. The DNA of the CDR3 is TGTGCCAGCTCACTTCAGCCGGGGGCGCTTGGCAATCAGCCCCAGCATTTT.

V gene TRBV30 combines with J gene TRBJ1-6; 9 positions match TRBD1. Germline CDR1 is GTSNPN and CDR2 is SVGIG (reference sequence). V dropped 2 bases and J dropped 6; count of bases not matched to a gene: 2. CDR3 length equals 14 residues. CDR3 in DNA: TGTGCCTGGAGTCTGGGACAGGGTAATTCACCCCTCCACTTT. Amino acids: CAWSLGQGNSPLHF.

The rearrangement joins TRBV21-1 to TRBJ2-2; the table's D call TRBD2 went unverified against the DNA. TRBV21-1 is designated a pseudogene. The CDR3 has 19 residues. The CDR3: CASSKDEREDLSNTGELFF. Written as DNA, the CDR3 is TGTGCCAGCAGCAAAGACGAGCGGGAGGACCTCTCGAACACCGGGGAGCTGTTTTTT.

A note on this clone: Relative to the germline gene, one junction end is altered; a read error may explain this. J is TRBJ2-3 and V is TRBV4-1, with TRBD2 matching 8 bases. Germline lookup yields CDR1 MGHRA and CDR2 YSYEKL. The CDR3 totals 16 residues. CDR3 region: CASSQDGRTSRDTQYF. CDR3 nucleotides: TGCGCCAGCAGCCAAGATGGAAGGACTAGCAGAGATACGCAGTATTTT.

This chain links TRBV5-1 with TRBJ2-5; 8 bases match TRBD1. J was trimmed by 7 bases and V by 4 bases; bases with no gene match: 12. In germline, CDR1 is SGHRS, CDR2 YFSETQ. The CDR3 has 15 residues. CDR3 DNA: TGCGCCAGCAGCGCCACCGGGACAGGATGGGCGACCCAGTACTTC. It translates to CASSATGTGWATQYF.

This clone was observed a handful of times. The rearrangement joins TRBV28 to TRBJ2-7; D is unclear. The germline V gene has CDR1 MDHEN and CDR2 SYDVKM. V lost 5 bases and J 6 bases, leaving 17 bases between the germline ends. The CDR3 runs to 14 residues. This chain's CDR3 is CASSPLQTIREQYF. Here the CDR3 DNA reads TGTGCCAGCAGTCCCCTACAGACCATTCGCGAGCAGTACTTC.

The chain combines TRBV9 with TRBJ2-3; D perhaps matches TRBD2 (6 bases). This CDR3 contains 17 residues. The germline V gene has CDR1 SGDLS and CDR2 YYNGEE. The V and J ends lost 0 bases and 0 bases respectively, with 14 bases between them. CDR3: CASSVGTGTASTDTQYF. CDR3 in DNA: TGTGCCAGCAGCGTAGGAACCGGGACTGCGAGCACAGATACGCAGTATTTT.

The chain employs TRBV5-1 and TRBJ2-5; D is uncertain. Germline-derived CDR1 and CDR2 are SGHRS and YFSETQ. V was trimmed by 5 bases and J by 2 bases, leaving 4 bases between them. The CDR3 covers 11 residues. The CDR3 DNA sequence: TGCGCCAGCAGACAGCAAGAGACCCAGTACTTC. Encoded protein: CASRQQETQYF.

This clone was detected a few times. The chain recombines TRBV7-2 with TRBJ1-5, with D possibly matching TRBD1 (6 bases). The ends were cut back, 5 bases at V and 8 bases at J, with 13 bases in the middle. The CDR3 covers 13 residues. Germline V CDR1 and CDR2: SGHTA, FQGNSA. CDR3 DNA: TGTGCCAGCAGCCCACAGGGTCTGGAGCCCCAGCATTTT. This sequence encodes CASSPQGLEPQHF.

The chain is built from TRBV28 and TRBJ1-1, with D hard to call. V dropped 2 bases and J dropped 11 bases, with 9 bases sitting between them. In germline, CDR1 is MDHEN, CDR2 SYDVKM. This CDR3 spans 11 amino acids. CDR3 nucleotides: TGTGCCAGCAGTTTACAGGATAAGGCTTTCTTT. The encoded protein is CASSLQDKAFF.

The V and J genes are TRBV7-2 and TRBJ2-3; 7 bases are shared with TRBD2. V shed 4 bases and J 4 bases; nucleotides not matched to a gene: 11. Germline CDR1 is SGHTA and CDR2 is FQGNSA. This CDR3 spans 16 amino acids. CDR3 nucleotide sequence: TGTGCCAGCAGCTCTAGGCGGGCGGGGGTGGCAGATACGCAGTATTTT. Its translation is CASSSRRAGVADTQYF.

This sequence joins TRBV13 and TRBJ2-5, with 9 positions matching TRBD2. The CDR3 consists of 17 residues. After removal of 5 bases from V and 5 bases from J, the junction contained 15 bases not matched to a gene. Germline V lookup: CDR1 PRHDT, CDR2 FYEKMQ (reference sequence). The CDR3 here is CASSHRGSGSAGETQYF. For the CDR3, the DNA is TGTGCCAGCAGCCACCGGGGTAGCGGGAGTGCGGGGGAGACCCAGTACTTC.

The rearrangement links TRBV11-2 to TRBJ2-7; 8 bases align to TRBD1. The germline gives CDR1 SGHAT, CDR2 FQNNGV. The CDR3 runs 19 residues. The V gene end was trimmed by 4 bases and the J gene end by 4 bases; junction bases not matched to a gene: 21. The DNA for the CDR3 is TGTGCCAGCAGCTCGATCTCCCACTGGGGGGACAGGCGACCGTACGAGCAGTACTTC. It codes for CASSSISHWGDRRPYEQYF.

V gene TRBV28 combines with J gene TRBJ1-5, with unresolved D. Germline CDR1 is MDHEN and CDR2 is SYDVKM. This CDR3 spans 13 amino acids. With 3 bases removed from V and 2 bases from J, the gap between germline ends came to 5 bases. CDR3 nucleotides: TGTGCCAGCAGTTTTATAGGCAATCAGCCCCAGCATTTT. It yields the protein CASSFIGNQPQHF.

This chain links TRBV7-9 with TRBJ2-1; 9 nucleotides align to TRBD2. The CDR3 consists of 14 residues. J was trimmed by 10 bases and V by 4 bases; bases with no gene match: 8. Germline-derived CDR1 and CDR2 are SEHNR and FQNEAQ (reference sequence). The CDR3 sequence: CASSSGLAAGEQFF. Written as DNA, the CDR3 is TGTGCCAGCAGCTCGGGACTAGCCGCCGGGGAGCAGTTCTTC.

The chain uses TRBV11-2 and TRBJ2-5, with 9 bases aligning to TRBD2. This CDR3 contains 14 residues. With 3 bases clipped from V and 6 bases from J, the junction kept 5 bases outside the gene matches. Germline CDR1 is SGHAT and CDR2 is FQNNGV. The CDR3 protein is CASSLGGRVQTQYF. CDR3 nucleotide sequence: TGTGCCAGCAGCTTGGGCGGGAGGGTACAGACCCAGTACTTC.

For this clone: A far bigger clonotype differs at one base, so this is likely a read error. This specimen includes other DNA sequences encoding the same CDR3. This chain joins TRBV30 and TRBJ2-2; TRBD1 or TRBD2 may be the D gene (6 bases each). Looked up from germline, CDR1 is GTSNPN and CDR2 is SVGIG (reference sequence). V gave up 3 bases and J gave up 8 bases, with 19 bases separating them. The CDR3 has 15 residues. CDR3: CAWRSAGEDTGELFF. The CDR3 coding sequence is TGTGCCTGGAGGAGTGCAGGGGAGGATACTGGGGAGCTGTTTTTT.

V gene TRBV5-8 combines with J gene TRBJ2-3, with a weak D call TRBD2 (6 bases). Germline V gives CDR1 SGHTS, CDR2 YDEGEE. The CDR3 spans 14 residues. V lost 4 bases to trimming and J lost 0 bases, with 9 bases between them. DNA for the CDR3: TGTGCCAGCAGCCGGGGGTCAAGCACAGATACGCAGTATTTT. Protein: CASSRGSSTDTQYF.

This sequence joins TRBV2 and TRBJ1-1; the D is unclear. V was shortened by 0 bases and J by 1 base, with 6 bases between the two germline ends. This CDR3 is built from 14 residues. In germline, CDR1 is SNHLY, CDR2 FYNNEI. The CDR3 sequence is CASSEAAANTEAFF. CDR3 nucleotide sequence: TGTGCCAGCAGTGAAGCCGCAGCGAACACTGAAGCTTTCTTT.

The chain is built from TRBV6-5 and TRBJ2-1; 8 positions match TRBD2. The CDR3 is 15 residues long. V shed 8 bases, J shed 2 bases, and the junction held 8 bases outside the gene matches. The germline CDR1 and CDR2 sequences are MNHEY and SVGAGI. For the CDR3, the DNA is TGTGCCAGCGGTCGTAGCGGGATTGCCTACAATGAGCAGTTCTTC. It codes for CASGRSGIAYNEQFF.

Concerning this clone: The sample carries other DNA sequences with the same CDR3. The chain has TRBV18 and TRBJ1-4; D is possibly TRBD1 (5 bases). Germline-derived CDR1 and CDR2 are KGHSH and LQKENI. V was shortened by 2 bases and J by 6 bases, with 7 bases between the two germline ends. The CDR3 has 13 amino acids. The chain's CDR3 is CASSPGTDEKLFF. The CDR3, as DNA: TGTGCCAGCTCACCAGGGACTGATGAAAAACTGTTTTTT.

This clone was recorded only once. The chain combines TRBV5-1 with TRBJ2-7; D is perhaps TRBD1 (6 bases). Germline V gene data show CDR1 as SGHRS and CDR2 as YFSETQ. Between the trimmed V and J ends, which lost 2 bases and 6 bases, there was a span of 12 bases. The CDR3 sequence is 13 residues long. CDR3 sequence (DNA): TGCGCCAGCAGCTTTGACTGGACAGTCGAGCAGTACTTC. Its translation is CASSFDWTVEQYF.

In nucleotides, the CDR3 is TGTGCCAGCAGCTTAGGACAGGGACAGAGGGCCCAGCATTTT. It is translated as CASSLGQGQRAQHF. The V call is TRBV7-2, the J call TRBJ1-5, with TRBD1 matching 7 bases. Per germline, CDR1 SGHTA and CDR2 FQGNSA. This CDR3 comprises 14 residues. With V trimmed by 1 base and J by 11 bases, 8 bases remained unmatched.

The rearrangement uses TRBV6-6 and TRBJ2-7, with TRBD2 matching over 12 bases. V was pared by 0 bases and J by 13 bases, with 4 bases of the junction left unmatched. Germline CDR1 is MNHNY and CDR2 is SVGAGI (reference sequence). This CDR3 spans 13 amino acids. The CDR3 coding sequence is TGTGCCAGCAGTTACTCTGGGACTAGCGGGTACTACTTC. Encoded protein: CASSYSGTSGYYF.

The chain carries TRBV6-5 and TRBJ2-7, with D possibly matching TRBD2 (5 bases). Germline V CDR1 and CDR2: MNHEY, SVGAGI. With 0 bases removed from V and 12 bases from J, the gap between germline ends came to 15 bases. This CDR3 comprises 13 residues. In DNA form, the CDR3 reads TGTGCCAGCAGTTACTCGAGGGAGACCCGTTTGTACTTC. Amino acids: CASSYSRETRLYF.

This clone was detected once. This chain connects TRBV27 to TRBJ1-2; TRBD1 is a possible D gene (6 bases). This CDR3 has 13 residues. With 3 bases removed from V and 11 bases from J, the gap between germline ends came to 16 bases. Germline loops: CDR1 MNHEY, CDR2 SMNVEV (reference sequence). The CDR3 spells CASSFDPQTGYTF. CDR3 nucleotide sequence: TGTGCCAGCAGTTTTGACCCACAGACAGGTTACACCTTC.

This CDR3 is CASSGLAGTKNIQYF. The CDR3, as DNA: TGTGCCAGCAGCGGACTAGCGGGGACCAAAAACATTCAGTACTTC. The chain has TRBV28 and TRBJ2-4, with TRBD2 identical over 12 bases. Germline assignment: CDR1 MDHEN and CDR2 SYDVKM. The trim removed 6 bases at V and 2 bases at J, leaving 2 bases unmatched. CDR3 length equals 15 residues. The full variable domain, rest sourced from reference TRBV28 and TRBJ2-4, is DVKVTQSSRYLVKRTGEKVFLECVQDMDHENMFWYRQDPGLGLRLIYFSYDVKMKEKGDIPEGYSVSREKKERFSLILESASTNQTSMYLCASSGLAGTKNIQYFGAGTRLSVL.

This clone was picked up a small number of times. This chain joins TRBV28 and TRBJ1-1; D possibly corresponds to TRBD1 (5 bases). Germline CDR1 reads MDHEN; CDR2 reads SYDVKM. Trimming cost V 6 bases and J 1 base, with 9 bases left between them. CDR3 length: 13 amino acids. The CDR3 here is CASSGGQNTEAFF. CDR3 DNA sequence: TGTGCCAGCAGCGGAGGACAGAACACTGAAGCTTTCTTT.

This chain connects TRBV19 to TRBJ1-2, with D tentatively TRBD1 (6 bases). The CDR3 is 13 residues long. V dropped 10 bases and J dropped 4 bases, with 16 bases sitting between them. CDR1 is LNHDA, CDR2 SQIVND, per germline (reference sequence). The CDR3 region is CATRGQRPYGYTF. The CDR3 region has the DNA TGTGCCACCCGAGGACAGCGACCCTATGGCTACACCTTC.